The rows below give T cell receptor beta chains drawn from one sample of a study of CD8 T cells in ankylosing spondylitis. TCRdb fed the 5' RACE reads into MiXCR, producing one record per CDR3 protein. This table has a few hundred thousand distinct CDR3 sequences, 18% appearing once. The sequencing input was blood, either unsorted or a sorted T cell fraction (not recorded which). The receptor set was obtained from a male donor with ankylosing spondylitis or in good health (not recorded which). Both conserved end residues are part of each CDR3. Fields, in order: CDR3 protein, CDR3 DNA, V gene, J gene, D gene, clone size. D genes are given only for firm matches. The size field is filled for only some rows; it gives once, few, many or a size class.

CDR3aa: CASCKGRINNEQFF
CDR3nt: TGCGCCAGCTGCAAGGGACGAATCAACAATGAGCAGTTCTTC
v_gene: TRBV5-1
j_gene: TRBJ2-1
d_gene: .
abundance: .

CDR3aa: CASSTSLWDRTSGNNQPQHF
CDR3nt: TGTGCCAGCAGCACTAGTTTGTGGGACAGGACCTCAGGTAACAATCAGCCCCAGCATTTT
v_gene: TRBV9
j_gene: TRBJ1-5
d_gene: TRBD1
abundance: .

CDR3aa: CSAVPGGEGETQYF
CDR3nt: TGCAGCGCCGTGCCAGGGGGCGAAGGGGAGACCCAGTACTTC
v_gene: TRBV29-1
j_gene: TRBJ2-5
d_gene: TRBD1
abundance: .

CDR3aa: CASSLWAGQDYSPLHF
CDR3nt: TGTGCCAGCAGTTTATGGGCTGGACAGGACTATTCACCCCTCCACTTT
v_gene: TRBV27
j_gene: TRBJ1-6
d_gene: TRBD1
abundance: few

CDR3aa: CASSQDTGWDEQYF
CDR3nt: TGCGCCAGCAGCCAAGATACGGGGTGGGACGAGCAGTACTTC
v_gene: TRBV4-1
j_gene: TRBJ2-7
d_gene: .
abundance: .

CDR3aa: CASRSGGTGRRRARHEQYF
CDR3nt: TGTGCAAGTCGCTCCGGCGGGACAGGGAGAAGGAGGGCCAGGCACGAGCAGTACTTC
v_gene: TRBV12-2
j_gene: TRBJ2-7
d_gene: .
abundance: once

CDR3aa: CSVVEGQWYEQYF
CDR3nt: TGCAGCGTAGTGGAGGGACAATGGTACGAGCAGTACTTC
v_gene: TRBV29-1
j_gene: TRBJ2-7
d_gene: .
abundance: .

CDR3aa: CASSISGTGLAGYEQYF
CDR3nt: TGTGCCAGCAGCATCTCTGGCACGGGACTAGCGGGATACGAGCAGTACTTC
v_gene: TRBV5-6
j_gene: TRBJ2-7
d_gene: TRBD2
abundance: .

CDR3aa: CSVLTGINYGYTF
CDR3nt: TGCAGCGTCCTGACAGGGATCAACTATGGCTACACCTTC
v_gene: TRBV29-1
j_gene: TRBJ1-2
d_gene: TRBD1
abundance: many

CDR3aa: CASSQVGGGQFF
CDR3nt: TGCGCCAGCAGCCAAGTTGGAGGTGGGCAGTTCTTC
v_gene: TRBV4-1
j_gene: TRBJ2-1
d_gene: .
abundance: few

CDR3aa: CASSSRGSAGEDYGYTF
CDR3nt: TGTGCCAGCAGCTCAAGGGGTTCGGCAGGGGAAGACTATGGCTACACCTTC
v_gene: TRBV7-9
j_gene: TRBJ1-2
d_gene: .
abundance: .

CDR3aa: CASSLEGSGRGSYNEQFF
CDR3nt: TGTGCCAGCAGCTTGGAAGGTAGCGGGAGGGGGTCCTACAATGAGCAGTTCTTC
v_gene: TRBV5-4
j_gene: TRBJ2-1
d_gene: TRBD2
abundance: few

CDR3aa: CASSLPRSSDEQFF
CDR3nt: TGTGCCAGCAGTTTGCCCCGCAGCTCCGATGAGCAGTTCTTC
v_gene: TRBV12-3/TRBV12-4
j_gene: TRBJ2-1
d_gene: .
abundance: few

CDR3aa: CAISGGWDSGTGNTIYF
CDR3nt: TGTGCCATCAGTGGAGGCTGGGACTCAGGGACTGGAAACACCATATATTTT
v_gene: TRBV10-3
j_gene: TRBJ1-3
d_gene: .
abundance: .

CDR3aa: CASRGGTTYEQYF
CDR3nt: TGTGCCAGCCGCGGCGGGACTACCTACGAGCAGTACTTC
v_gene: TRBV27
j_gene: TRBJ2-7
d_gene: TRBD2
abundance: .

CDR3aa: CATSDPSLDNEQFF
CDR3nt: TGTGCCACCAGTGACCCAAGTCTAGACAATGAGCAGTTCTTC
v_gene: TRBV24-1
j_gene: TRBJ2-1
d_gene: .
abundance: few

CDR3aa: CASSQDPLVAGGKGEQFF
CDR3nt: TGCGCCAGCAGCCAAGACCCTTTGGTTGCGGGGGGTAAAGGTGAGCAGTTCTTC
v_gene: TRBV4-1
j_gene: TRBJ2-1
d_gene: TRBD2
abundance: few

CDR3aa: CASSGLLGIEQFF
CDR3nt: TGTGCCAGCAGCGGACTTTTGGGGATTGAGCAGTTCTTC
v_gene: TRBV6-1
j_gene: TRBJ2-1
d_gene: .
abundance: few

CDR3aa: CASSLWGSDTQYF
CDR3nt: TGTGCCAGCAGCTTGTGGGGGTCGGATACGCAGTATTTT
v_gene: TRBV5-6
j_gene: TRBJ2-3
d_gene: .
abundance: .

CDR3aa: CASSYSERSTDTQYF
CDR3nt: TGTGCCAGCAGTTACTCGGAGAGAAGCACAGATACGCAGTATTTT
v_gene: TRBV6-5
j_gene: TRBJ2-3
d_gene: .
abundance: .

CDR3aa: CSARRTGEVKETQYF
CDR3nt: TGCAGTGCTAGGCGGACAGGGGAAGTGAAAGAGACCCAGTACTTC
v_gene: TRBV20-1
j_gene: TRBJ2-5
d_gene: TRBD1
abundance: .

CDR3aa: CASSQDQGLHYGYTF
CDR3nt: TGCGCCAGCAGCCAAGATCAAGGGCTGCACTATGGCTACACCTTC
v_gene: TRBV4-3
j_gene: TRBJ1-2
d_gene: .
abundance: .

CDR3aa: CSAKGASGKHEQFF
CDR3nt: TGCAGTGCTAAAGGGGCTAGCGGGAAACATGAGCAGTTCTTC
v_gene: TRBV20-1
j_gene: TRBJ2-1
d_gene: TRBD2
abundance: few

CDR3aa: CSVATVNTGELFF
CDR3nt: TGCAGCGTTGCGACAGTGAACACCGGGGAGCTGTTTTTT
v_gene: TRBV29-1
j_gene: TRBJ2-2
d_gene: .
abundance: .

CDR3aa: CASSVGGEGYEQYF
CDR3nt: TGTGCCAGCAGCGTAGGCGGGGAGGGCTACGAGCAGTACTTC
v_gene: TRBV9
j_gene: TRBJ2-7
d_gene: TRBD2
abundance: .

CDR3aa: CASGLAPQGGFNEQFF
CDR3nt: TGTGCCAGCGGCCTGGCCCCGCAGGGTGGGTTCAATGAGCAGTTCTTC
v_gene: TRBV6-1
j_gene: TRBJ2-1
d_gene: .
abundance: few

CDR3aa: CASSLRSEYNEQFF
CDR3nt: TGCGCCAGCAGCTTGCGGTCGGAGTACAATGAGCAGTTCTTC
v_gene: TRBV5-1
j_gene: TRBJ2-1
d_gene: .
abundance: many

CDR3aa: CSATDSPLAGAYEQYF
CDR3nt: TGCAGTGCTACGGATTCCCCACTAGCGGGTGCCTACGAGCAGTACTTC
v_gene: TRBV20-1
j_gene: TRBJ2-7
d_gene: TRBD2
abundance: .

CDR3aa: CSARDPRNSEYNEQFF
CDR3nt: TGCAGTGCTAGAGATCCCAGGAATAGCGAATACAATGAGCAGTTCTTC
v_gene: TRBV20-1
j_gene: TRBJ2-1
d_gene: .
abundance: many

CDR3aa: CASSLIDSDTQYF
CDR3nt: TGCGCCAGCAGCTTGATTGACTCTGATACGCAGTATTTT
v_gene: TRBV5-1
j_gene: TRBJ2-3
d_gene: .
abundance: .

CDR3aa: CASSRHRDRGQGTQYF
CDR3nt: TGTGCCAGCAGTCGGCATAGGGACAGGGGGCAGGGGACCCAGTACTTC
v_gene: TRBV28
j_gene: TRBJ2-5
d_gene: TRBD1
abundance: .

CDR3aa: CASSYELHTEAFF
CDR3nt: TGTGCCAGCAGTTACGAACTCCACACTGAAGCTTTCTTT
v_gene: TRBV6-6
j_gene: TRBJ1-1
d_gene: .
abundance: few